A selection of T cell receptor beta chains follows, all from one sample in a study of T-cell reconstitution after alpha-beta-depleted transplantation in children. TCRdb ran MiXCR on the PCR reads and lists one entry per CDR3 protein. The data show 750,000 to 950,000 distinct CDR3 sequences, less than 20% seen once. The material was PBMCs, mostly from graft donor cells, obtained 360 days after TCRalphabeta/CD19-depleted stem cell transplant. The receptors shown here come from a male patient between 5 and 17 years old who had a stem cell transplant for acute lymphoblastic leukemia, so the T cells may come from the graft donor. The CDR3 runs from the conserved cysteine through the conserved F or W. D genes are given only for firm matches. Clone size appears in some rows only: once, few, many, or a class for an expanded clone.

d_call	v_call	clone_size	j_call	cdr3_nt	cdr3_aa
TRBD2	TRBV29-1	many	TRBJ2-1	TGCAGCGTCGAAATAGCGGGGTCCCGCTACAATGAGCAGTTCTTC	CSVEIAGSRYNEQFF
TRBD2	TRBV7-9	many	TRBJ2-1	TGTGCCAGCAGCTCCCTAGAGCGGGAGGGCCCTGAGCAGTTCTTC	CASSSLEREGPEQFF
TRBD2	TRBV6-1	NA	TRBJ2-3	TGTGCCAGCAGTCGACTAGCGTTAAGCACAGATACGCAGTATTTT	CASSRLALSTDTQYF
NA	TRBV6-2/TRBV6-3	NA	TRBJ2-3	TGTGCCAGCACCAAGGCAGATACGCAGTATTTT	CASTKADTQYF
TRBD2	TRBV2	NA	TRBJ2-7	TGTGCCAGCAGTGACGGCGGGAGTTATTCCTACGAGCAGTACTTC	CASSDGGSYSYEQYF
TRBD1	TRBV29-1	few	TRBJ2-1	TGCAGCGTCCTGACCGGGACAGGGTTGTACAATGAGCAGTTCTTC	CSVLTGTGLYNEQFF
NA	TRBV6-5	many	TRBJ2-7	TGTGCCAGCAGCCAAGGTGTCTACGAGCAGTACTTC	CASSQGVYEQYF
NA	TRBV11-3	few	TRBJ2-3	TGTGCCAGCAGCAAAGCACCGGGGGGCACAGATACGCAGTATTTT	CASSKAPGGTDTQYF
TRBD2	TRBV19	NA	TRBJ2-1	TGTGCCAGTAGTAGGAGGGGCGGGAGGAATCCATACAATGAGCAGTTCTTC	CASSRRGGRNPYNEQFF
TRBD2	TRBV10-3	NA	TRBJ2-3	TGTGCCATCAATCAACCGGGAGGCAAAGATACGCAGTATTTT	CAINQPGGKDTQYF
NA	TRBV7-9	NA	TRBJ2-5	TGTGCCAGCAGCTTGGGGGCAGGAGCGGGAGAGACCCAGTACTTC	CASSLGAGAGETQYF
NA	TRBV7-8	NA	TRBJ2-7	TGTGCCAGCAGCTTAGAAGCTAGCAGCTACGAGCAGTACTTC	CASSLEASSYEQYF
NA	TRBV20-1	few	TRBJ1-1	TGCAGTGCTATAGTGGGGGGGGGGACTGAAGCTTTCTTT	CSAIVGGGTEAFF
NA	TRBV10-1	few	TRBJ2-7	TGCGCCAGCAGTGACCCCGAGGGACCCTACGAGCAGTACTTC	CASSDPEGPYEQYF
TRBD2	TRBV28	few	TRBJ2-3	TGTGCCAGCAAGGAAGCGGGAGAGAAAGATACGCAGTATTTT	CASKEAGEKDTQYF
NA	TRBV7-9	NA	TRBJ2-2	TGTGCCAGCAGCGTACTCTGGGCGGCCGGGGAGCTGTTTTTT	CASSVLWAAGELFF
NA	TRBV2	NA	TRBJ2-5	TGTGCCAGCAGGAGGGGAAGGCAAGAGACCCAGTACTTC	CASRRGRQETQYF
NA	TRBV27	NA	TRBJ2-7	TGTGCCAGCAGCCCTCACCCCCACGAGCAGTACTTC	CASSPHPHEQYF
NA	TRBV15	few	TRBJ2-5	TGTGCCACCAGCAGAGATTACGGCGGGGAGACCCAGTACTTC	CATSRDYGGETQYF
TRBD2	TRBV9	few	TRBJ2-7	TGTGCCAGCAGCGTACAAGCGGGAGTGACCTACGAGCAGTACTTC	CASSVQAGVTYEQYF
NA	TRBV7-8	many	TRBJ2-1	TGTGCCAGCAGCCACGCCTTCCAGGGTGGGTACAATGAGCAGTTCTTC	CASSHAFQGGYNEQFF
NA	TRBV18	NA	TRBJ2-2	TGTGCCAGCTCACCGAGGCCCACCGGGGAGCTGTTTTTT	CASSPRPTGELFF
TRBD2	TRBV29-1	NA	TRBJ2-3	TGCAGCGCGACGGGGTTAGCGGGAAGAAGCACAGATACGCAGTATTTT	CSATGLAGRSTDTQYF
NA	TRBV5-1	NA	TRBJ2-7	TGCGCCAGCAGCTCGGATTCGGGATCCTACGAGCAGTACTTC	CASSSDSGSYEQYF
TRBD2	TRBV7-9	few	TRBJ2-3	TGTGCCAGCAGCTTTCCCACTAGCGGGAGGGTCTCAGATACGCAGTATTTT	CASSFPTSGRVSDTQYF
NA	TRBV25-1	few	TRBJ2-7	TGTGCCAGCAGTGGAGGACCGGAGTCTCTCTACGAGCAGTACTTC	CASSGGPESLYEQYF
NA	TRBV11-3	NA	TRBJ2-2	TGTGCCAGCGGACAATGGAACACCGGGGAGCTGTTTTTT	CASGQWNTGELFF
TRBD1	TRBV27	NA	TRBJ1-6	TGTGCCAGCAGGAACAGGGGAAATAATTCACCCCTCCACTTT	CASRNRGNNSPLHF
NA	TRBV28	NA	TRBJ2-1	TGTGCCAGCAGTTTCCCCGGGCGGTCCTTTAGCTCCTACAATGAGCAGTTCTTC	CASSFPGRSFSSYNEQFF
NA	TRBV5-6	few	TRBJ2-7	TGTGCCAGCAGCTGGGGGACAATGGCCTACGAGCAGTACTTC	CASSWGTMAYEQYF
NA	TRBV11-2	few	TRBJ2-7	TGTGCCAGCAGCTTGGTTTATGCGGGTTCCTACGAGCAGTACTTC	CASSLVYAGSYEQYF
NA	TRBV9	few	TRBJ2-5	TGTGCCAGCAGCCCTCGGGGCTCTCGGGCCAGGTCCGGCAAAGAGACCCAGTACTTC	CASSPRGSRARSGKETQYF
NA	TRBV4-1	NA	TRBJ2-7	TGCGCCAGCAGCCAAGTAAGCGCCTTCCCCTACGAGCAGTACTTC	CASSQVSAFPYEQYF
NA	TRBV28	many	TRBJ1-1	TGTGCCAGCAGTTCGGGGGTTGGCACTGAAGCTTTCTTT	CASSSGVGTEAFF
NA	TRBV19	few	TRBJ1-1	TGTGCCAGTAGCGACAGGGAAGCTTTCTTT	CASSDREAFF
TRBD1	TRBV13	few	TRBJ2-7	TGTGCCAGCAGCTTCGGACAGGGGAGCGAGCAGTACTTC	CASSFGQGSEQYF
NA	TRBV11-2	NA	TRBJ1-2	TGTGCCAGCACCATATTAGCGCAGGGAAGTAACTATGGCTACACCTTC	CASTILAQGSNYGYTF
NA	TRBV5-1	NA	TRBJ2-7	TGCGCCAGCAGCTTGGACCCCGCAGCGGGCGGAATCGAGCAGTACTTC	CASSLDPAAGGIEQYF
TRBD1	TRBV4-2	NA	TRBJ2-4	TGTGCCAGCAGCGACCCCATTCGACAGGGAGAAGACATTCAGTACTTC	CASSDPIRQGEDIQYF
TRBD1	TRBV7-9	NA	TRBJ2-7	TGTGCCAGCAGCCCCCCGGGCAGGGGGCACTACGAGCAGTACTTC	CASSPPGRGHYEQYF
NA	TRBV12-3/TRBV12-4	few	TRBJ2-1	TGTGCCAGCAGTTTAGCGGGAGACGGTCCCGGTGAGCAGTTCTTC	CASSLAGDGPGEQFF
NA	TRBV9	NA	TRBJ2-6	TGTGCCAGCAGCGTAGACGGGACTGGGGCCAACGTCCTGACTTTC	CASSVDGTGANVLTF